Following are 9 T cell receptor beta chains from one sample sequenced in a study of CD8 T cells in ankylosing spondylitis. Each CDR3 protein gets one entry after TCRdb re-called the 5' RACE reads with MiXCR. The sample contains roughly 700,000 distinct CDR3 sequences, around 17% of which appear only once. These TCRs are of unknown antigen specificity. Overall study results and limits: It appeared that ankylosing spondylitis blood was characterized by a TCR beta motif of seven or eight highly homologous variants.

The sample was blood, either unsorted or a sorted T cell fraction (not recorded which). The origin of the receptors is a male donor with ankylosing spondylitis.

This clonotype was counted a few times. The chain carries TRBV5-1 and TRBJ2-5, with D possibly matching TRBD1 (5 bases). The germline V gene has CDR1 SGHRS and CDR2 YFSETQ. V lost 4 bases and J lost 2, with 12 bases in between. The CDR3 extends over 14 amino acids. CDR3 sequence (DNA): TGCGCCAGCAGCCTCCAGGGTCAACAAGAGACCCAGTACTTC. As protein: CASSLQGQQETQYF.

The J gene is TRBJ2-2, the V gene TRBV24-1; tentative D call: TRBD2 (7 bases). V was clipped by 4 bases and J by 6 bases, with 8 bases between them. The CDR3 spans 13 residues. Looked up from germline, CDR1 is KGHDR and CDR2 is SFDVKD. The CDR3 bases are TGTGCCACCAGTGAAGGGGGGGCCGGGGAGCTGTTTTTT. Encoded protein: CATSEGGAGELFF.

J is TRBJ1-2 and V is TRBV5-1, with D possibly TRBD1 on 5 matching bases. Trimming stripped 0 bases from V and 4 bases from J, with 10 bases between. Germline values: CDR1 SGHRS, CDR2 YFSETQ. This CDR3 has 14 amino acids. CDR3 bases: TGCGCCAGCAGCTTGGCAGGGATGGGCTATGGCTACACCTTC. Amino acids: CASSLAGMGYGYTF.

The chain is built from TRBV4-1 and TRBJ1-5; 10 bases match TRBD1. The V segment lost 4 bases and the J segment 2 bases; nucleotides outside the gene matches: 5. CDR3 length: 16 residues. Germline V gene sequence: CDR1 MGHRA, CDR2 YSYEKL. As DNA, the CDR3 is TGCGCCAGCAGCCTCCGGGACAGGGGAGGCAATCAGCCCCAGCATTTT. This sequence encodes CASSLRDRGGNQPQHF.

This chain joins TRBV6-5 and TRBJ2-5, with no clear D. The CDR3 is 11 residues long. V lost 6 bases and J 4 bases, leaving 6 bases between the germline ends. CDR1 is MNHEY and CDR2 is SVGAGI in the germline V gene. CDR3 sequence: CASRFGETQYF. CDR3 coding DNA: TGTGCCAGCAGGTTCGGAGAGACCCAGTACTTC.

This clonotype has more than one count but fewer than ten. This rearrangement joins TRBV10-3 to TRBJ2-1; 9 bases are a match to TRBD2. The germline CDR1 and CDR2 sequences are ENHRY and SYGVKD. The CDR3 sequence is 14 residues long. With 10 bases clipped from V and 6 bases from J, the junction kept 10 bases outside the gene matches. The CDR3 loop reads CATRLTSGSNEQFF. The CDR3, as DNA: TGTGCCACGAGATTGACTAGCGGTTCCAATGAGCAGTTCTTC.

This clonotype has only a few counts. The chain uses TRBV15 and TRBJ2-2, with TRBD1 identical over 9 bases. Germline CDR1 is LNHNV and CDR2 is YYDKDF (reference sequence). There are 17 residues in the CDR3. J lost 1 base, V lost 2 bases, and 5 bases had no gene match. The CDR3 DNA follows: TGTGCCACCAGCAGACCCGGGACAGGGAAGAACACCGGGGAGCTGTTTTTT. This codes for CATSRPGTGKNTGELFF. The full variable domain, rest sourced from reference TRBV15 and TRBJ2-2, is DAMVIQNPRYQVTQFGKPVTLSCSQTLNHNVMYWYQQKSSQAPKLLFHYYDKDFNNEADTPDNFQSRRPNTSFCFLDIRSPGLGDTAMYLCATSRPGTGKNTGELFFGEGSRLTVL.

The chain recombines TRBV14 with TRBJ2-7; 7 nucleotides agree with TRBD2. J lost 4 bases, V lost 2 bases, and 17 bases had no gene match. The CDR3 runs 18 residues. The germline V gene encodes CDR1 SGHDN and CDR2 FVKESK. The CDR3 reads CASSQKSAGGGHRYEQYF. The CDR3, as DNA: TGTGCCAGCAGCCAAAAGTCCGCCGGGGGAGGGCACCGGTACGAGCAGTACTTC.

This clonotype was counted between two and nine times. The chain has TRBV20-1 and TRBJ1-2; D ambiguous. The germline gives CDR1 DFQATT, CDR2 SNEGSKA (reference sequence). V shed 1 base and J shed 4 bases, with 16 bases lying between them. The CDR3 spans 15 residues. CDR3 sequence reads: CSARVEENPRYGYTF. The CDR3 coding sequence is TGCAGTGCTAGAGTGGAGGAGAATCCACGCTATGGCTACACCTTC.